This T cell receptor (beta chain) came from a study of early stage breast cancer tumors. General study results and limits: Compared with adjacent normal breast, tumors showed approximately 2.5-fold denser, more clonal T cells. Most shared enriched TCRB sequences were commonly generated ones.

Blood replicates held 0.5 ug DNA, tumor or normal breast approximately 1.5 ug, two each. Sequencing used immunoSEQ multiplex PCR; TCRdb keeps in-frame clones, though not all of them. Here the sample spans some 28,000 clones, less than 75% being singletons. The table lists this clone with a few counts. Its antigen remains unknown. Each tumor contributed about 18-55 mg of diced tissue. Trimming took off 1 base at V and 7 bases at J, with 11 bases between the two ends. This CDR3 region has 14 residues. Germline V gene data show CDR1 as SGHTA and CDR2 as FQGNSA. The sequencing input was breast tumor tissue. V gene TRBV7-2 combines with J gene TRBJ2-4; a weak D match, TRBD2 (5 bases). The sequence derives from a person aged 45-60 years with breast cancer. The chain's CDR3 is CASSLGGSWNIQYF. Written as DNA, the CDR3 is TGTGCCAGCAGCTTAGGTGGGAGTTGGAACATTCAGTACTTC.